The clone carrying this TCR beta chain was seen at least ten times. Its cognate antigen is unknown. The entry originates in a study of early T cells in non-severe SARS-CoV-2 infection. Study overall: Sequencing was performed on bulk RNA from unsorted whole blood, leaving chains unpaired.

The TCR library protocol was used to attach unique molecular identifiers. These identifiers were attached to individual cDNA molecules. TCRdb passed the 5' RACE reads through MiXCR, listing each CDR3 protein once. The profile shows 25,000 to 30,000 distinct CDR3 sequences, about 5.1% of them singletons. Whole-study results and caveats: CD4 and private specificities were missed by VDJdb matching, which favored anti-spike CD8 responses.

Germline V CDR1 and CDR2: SNHLY, FYNNEI. V was shortened by 9 bases and J by 4 bases, with 16 bases between the two germline ends. The CDR3 runs 13 residues. This TCR was recovered from an adult who was a healthcare worker with PCR-confirmed SARS-CoV-2 infection or an uninfected control (not recorded which). The gene calls are TRBV2 and TRBJ2-7; unclear D gene. The sequenced sample was whole blood. CDR3 loop: CASSRTPIYEQYF. The CDR3 DNA sequence: TGTGCCAGTTCTCGGACGCCCATTTACGAGCAGTACTTC.